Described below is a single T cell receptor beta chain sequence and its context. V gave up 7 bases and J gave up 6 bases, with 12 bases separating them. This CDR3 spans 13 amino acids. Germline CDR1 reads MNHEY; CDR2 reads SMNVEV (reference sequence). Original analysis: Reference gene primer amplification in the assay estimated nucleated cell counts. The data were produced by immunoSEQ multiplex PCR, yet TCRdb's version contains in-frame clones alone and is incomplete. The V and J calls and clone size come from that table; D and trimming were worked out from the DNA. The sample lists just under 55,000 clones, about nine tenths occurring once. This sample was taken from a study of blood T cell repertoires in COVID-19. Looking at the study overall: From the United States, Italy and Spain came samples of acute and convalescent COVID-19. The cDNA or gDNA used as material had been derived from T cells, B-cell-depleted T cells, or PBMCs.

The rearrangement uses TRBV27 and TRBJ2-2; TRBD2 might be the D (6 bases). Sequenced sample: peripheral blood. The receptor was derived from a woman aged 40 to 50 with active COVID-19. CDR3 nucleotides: TGTGCCAGCACGCCGCGGGGTCCCGGGGAGCTGTTTTTT. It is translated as CASTPRGPGELFF.